Following are 7 T cell receptor beta chains from one sample sequenced in a study of early T cells in non-severe SARS-CoV-2 infection. TCRdb reprocessed the 5' RACE reads with MiXCR, giving one entry per CDR3 protein. The table shows 55,000 to 75,000 distinct CDR3 sequences, with about 7.7% occurring only once. Sequencing used whole blood. These receptor sequences come from an adult who was a healthcare worker with PCR-confirmed SARS-CoV-2 infection or an uninfected control (not recorded which).

The chain has TRBV7-9 and TRBJ2-5; D gene uncertain. There are 13 residues in the CDR3. V dropped 3 bases and J dropped 2 bases, with 7 bases sitting between them. CDR1 and CDR2 (germline): SEHNR, FQNEAQ (reference sequence). The CDR3 DNA sequence: TGTGCCAGCAGCTTTGTGGGGCAAGAGACCCAGTACTTC. It yields the protein CASSFVGQETQYF.

This clonotype was found a few times. The rearrangement joins TRBV2 to TRBJ2-3, with 8 nucleotides matching TRBD2. Germline assignment: CDR1 SNHLY and CDR2 FYNNEI. CDR3 size: 15 residues. V lost 7 bases, J lost 10 bases, and 16 bases stayed unmatched. The CDR3 region is CASTDRTSPTGAQYF. The CDR3 coding sequence is TGTGCCAGCACCGACCGGACTAGCCCAACGGGTGCGCAGTATTTT.

This clonotype has a handful of counts. This chain uses TRBV5-1 with TRBJ2-7; TRBD1 agrees at 10 bases. V dropped 1 base and J dropped 7; count of bases not matched to a gene: 5. CDR3 size: 14 residues. Germline V gives CDR1 SGHRS, CDR2 YFSETQ. DNA for the CDR3: TGCGCCAGCAGCTTGTTCGGGACAGGGGAAGAGCAGTACTTC. Its translation: CASSLFGTGEEQYF.

This clonotype was observed many times. This chain connects TRBV20-1 to TRBJ2-1; no clear D. CDR3 length equals 13 residues. V lost 6 bases and J 4 bases, leaving 13 bases between the germline ends. CDR1 is DFQATT and CDR2 is SNEGSKA in the germline V gene (reference sequence). The CDR3 DNA sequence: TGCAGTGCCACCCGGATCGGGTACAATGAGCAGTTCTTC. This encodes CSATRIGYNEQFF.

The chain employs TRBV5-6 and TRBJ1-2, with D perhaps matching TRBD1 (5 bases). Deletions cut 0 bases from V and 2 bases from J, with 11 bases between. Germline V CDR1 and CDR2: SGHDT, YYEEEE. This CDR3 has 15 residues. CDR3 sequence: CASSLVGASNYGYTF. Written as DNA, the CDR3 is TGTGCCAGCAGCTTGGTAGGGGCCAGCAACTATGGCTACACCTTC. The complete variable domain, with remaining parts taken from reference TRBV5-6 and TRBJ1-2, reads DAGVTQSPTHLIKTRGQQVTLRCSPKSGHDTVSWYQQALGQGPQFIFQYYEEEERQRGNFPDRFSGHQFPNYSSELNVNALLLGDSALYLCASSLVGASNYGYTFGSGTRLTVV.

This clonotype was seen a handful of times. The V gene is TRBV6-1, the J gene TRBJ2-3; 7 nucleotides agree with TRBD2. Per the germline V gene, CDR1 is MNHNS and CDR2 is SASEGT. V gave up 6 bases and J gave up 4 bases; unmatched junction bases: 13. The CDR3 sequence is 16 residues long. CDR3 protein: CASRGWEGTTSDTQYF. The CDR3 region has the DNA TGTGCCAGCAGGGGGTGGGAAGGGACTACCTCAGATACGCAGTATTTT.

This clonotype was seen a few times. V usage is TRBV6-2 or TRBV6-3 and J usage is TRBJ1-5, with D possibly matching TRBD1 (6 bases). Per the germline V gene, CDR1 is MNHEY and CDR2 is SVGEGT. This CDR3 has 16 residues. V lost 2 bases to trimming and J lost 5 bases, with 16 bases between them. This chain's CDR3 is CASSYPPGGADQPQHF. The DNA of the CDR3 is TGTGCCAGCAGTTACCCCCCCGGGGGCGCCGATCAGCCCCAGCATTTT.